The clone carrying this T cell receptor (beta chain) was detected many times. These data come from a study of T-cell reconstitution after alpha-beta-depleted transplantation in children. Preparation of the TCRbeta library was carried out with unique molecular identifiers. MiXCR, run by TCRdb on the PCR reads, gives a single entry per CDR3 protein. The sample lists under 350,000 distinct CDR3 sequences, more than 9% occurring once. CDR1 is LGHDT and CDR2 is YNNKEL in the germline V gene (reference sequence). The ends were cut back, 0 bases at V and 3 bases at J, with 5 bases in the middle. The CDR3 loop spans 13 amino acids.

This specimen was PBMCs from the stem cell graft donor, taken from the stem cell graft. The chain uses TRBV3-1 and TRBJ2-5; D not certain. This clonotype was obtained from a human donor who donated a stem cell graft to a child with SCID. For the CDR3, the DNA is TGTGCCAGCAGCCAAGATCGTAAAGAGACCCAGTACTTC. Its protein is CASSQDRKETQYF.